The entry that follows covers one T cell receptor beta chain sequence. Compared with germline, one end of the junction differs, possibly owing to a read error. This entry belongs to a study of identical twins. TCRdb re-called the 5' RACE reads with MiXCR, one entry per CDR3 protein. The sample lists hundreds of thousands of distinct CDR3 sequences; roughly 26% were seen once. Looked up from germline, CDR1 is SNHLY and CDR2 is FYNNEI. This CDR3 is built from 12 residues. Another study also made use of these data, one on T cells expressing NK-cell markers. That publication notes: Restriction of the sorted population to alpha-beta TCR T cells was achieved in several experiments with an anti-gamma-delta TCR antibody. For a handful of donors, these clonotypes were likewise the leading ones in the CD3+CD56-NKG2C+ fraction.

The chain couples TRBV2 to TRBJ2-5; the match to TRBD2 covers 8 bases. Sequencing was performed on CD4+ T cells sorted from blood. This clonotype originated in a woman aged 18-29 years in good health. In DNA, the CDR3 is TGTGCCAGCAGGGCGGGAGGCGAGACCCAGTGCTTC. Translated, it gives CASRAGGETQCF.